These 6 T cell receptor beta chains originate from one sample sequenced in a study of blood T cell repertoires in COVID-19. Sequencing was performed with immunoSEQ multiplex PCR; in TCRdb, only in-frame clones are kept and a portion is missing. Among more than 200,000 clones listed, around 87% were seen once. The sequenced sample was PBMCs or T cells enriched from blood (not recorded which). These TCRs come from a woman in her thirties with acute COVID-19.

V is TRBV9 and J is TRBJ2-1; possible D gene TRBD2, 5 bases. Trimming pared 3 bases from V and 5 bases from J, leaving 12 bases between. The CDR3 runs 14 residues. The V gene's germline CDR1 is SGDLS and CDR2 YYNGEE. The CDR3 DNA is TGTGCCAGCAGCGGTGTGGGGAGTCACAATGAGCAGTTCTTC. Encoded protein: CASSGVGSHNEQFF.

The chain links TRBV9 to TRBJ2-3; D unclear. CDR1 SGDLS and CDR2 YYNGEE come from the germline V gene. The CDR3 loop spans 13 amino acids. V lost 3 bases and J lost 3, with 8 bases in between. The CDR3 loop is CASSALTTDTQYF. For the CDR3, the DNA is TGTGCCAGCAGCGCCCTTACTACAGATACGCAGTATTTT. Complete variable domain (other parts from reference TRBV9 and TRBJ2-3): DSGVTQTPKHLITATGQRVTLRCSPRSGDLSVYWYQQSLDQGLQFLIQYYNGEERAKGNILERFSAQQFPDLHSELNLSSLELGDSALYFCASSALTTDTQYFGPGTRLTVL.

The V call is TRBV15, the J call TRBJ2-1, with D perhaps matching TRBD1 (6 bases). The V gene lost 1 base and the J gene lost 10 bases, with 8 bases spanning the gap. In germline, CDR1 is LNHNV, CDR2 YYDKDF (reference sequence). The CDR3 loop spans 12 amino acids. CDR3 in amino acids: CATSRVQGEQFF. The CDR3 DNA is TGTGCCACCAGCAGAGTTCAGGGGGAGCAGTTCTTC.

The CDR3 coding sequence is TGTGCTAGTGAAGATACGTCAGGGGGCCAGTCTAATGAAAAACTGTTTTTT. It translates to CASEDTSGGQSNEKLFF. The V call is TRBV12-5, the J call TRBJ1-4; 8 bases line up with TRBD1. Germline CDR1 LGHNT, CDR2 FRNRAP. J lost 3 bases, V lost 7 bases, and 13 bases had no gene match. The CDR3 covers 17 residues.

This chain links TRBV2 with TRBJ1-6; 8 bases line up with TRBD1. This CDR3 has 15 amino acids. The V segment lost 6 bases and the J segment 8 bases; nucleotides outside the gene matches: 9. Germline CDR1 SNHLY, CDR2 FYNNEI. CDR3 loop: CASSQQGARDSPLHF. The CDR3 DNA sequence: TGTGCCAGCAGCCAGCAGGGGGCTAGGGATTCACCCCTCCACTTT.

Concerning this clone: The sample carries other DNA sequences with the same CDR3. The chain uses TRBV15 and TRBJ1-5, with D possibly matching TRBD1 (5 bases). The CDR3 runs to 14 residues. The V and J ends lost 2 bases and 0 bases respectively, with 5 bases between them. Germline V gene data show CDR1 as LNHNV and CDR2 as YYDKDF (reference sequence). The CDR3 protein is CATSRQGSNQPQHF. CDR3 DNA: TGTGCCACCAGCAGACAGGGTAGCAATCAGCCCCAGCATTTT.